This TCR beta chain was captured in a study of T cell responses to AZD1222 COVID-19 vaccine. Germline lookup yields CDR1 MNHEY and CDR2 SVGAGI. The CDR3 is made up of 15 amino acids. V was shortened by 7 bases and J by 6 bases, with 19 bases between the two germline ends. The repertoire was sequenced with immunoSEQ multiplex PCR; TCRdb's copy has only in-frame clones and lacks some. The sample includes roughly 110,000 clones, more than 85% of them seen just once. Findings and caveats of the study: Clonal diversity was possibly underestimated; the donors were predominantly white British and more often female. Repertoires were obtained solely post-peak T cell response. Just six people given AZD1222 tested seropositive at baseline. Researchers report vaccine-associated CD4 TCRs spanning spike, with dominance at 160-218 and 743-854.

The table lists this clone with a count of one. As yet, its antigen is unknown. Specimen: peripheral blood, collected on day 0 of AZD1222 vaccination. The chain recombines TRBV6-5 with TRBJ2-1, with D possibly matching TRBD2 (6 bases). The TCR sequence derives from an adult in good health. The CDR3 sequence: CASTEGGRWFNEQFF. DNA for the CDR3: TGTGCCAGCACCGAAGGAGGGAGATGGTTCAATGAGCAGTTCTTC.